These 24 T cell receptor beta chains originate from one sample sequenced in a study of T cells in narcolepsy. This table comes from immunoSEQ multiplex PCR, and its TCRdb copy is limited to in-frame clones, with some not included. The profile shows over 30,000 clones, under 85% of them singletons. Sequencing was performed on CD45RA- memory CD4+ T cells from PBMCs. These TCRs come from a human donor with narcolepsy.

The V call is TRBV15, the J call TRBJ2-1; D is uncertain. V was trimmed by 0 bases and J by 6 bases, leaving 3 bases between them. The germline V gene has CDR1 LNHNV and CDR2 YYDKDF (reference sequence). This CDR3 is 12 amino acids long. As DNA, the CDR3 is TGTGCCACCAGCAGAGAAAGCAATGAGCAGTTCTTC. Translating gives CATSRESNEQFF.

This clone has only a few counts. V and J are TRBV19 and TRBJ1-6, with TRBD1 as a possible D gene (6 bases). V was cut by 3 bases and J by 7 bases, with 13 bases left in between. This CDR3 contains 15 residues. Looked up from germline, CDR1 is LNHDA and CDR2 is SQIVND (reference sequence). This CDR3 reads CASSMVRGGNSPLHF. The CDR3 region has the DNA TGTGCCAGTAGTATGGTCAGGGGTGGAAATTCACCCCTCCACTTT.

The chain recombines TRBV4-3 with TRBJ1-2; TRBD1 might be the D (6 bases). Germline V CDR1 and CDR2: LGHNA, YSLEER. The CDR3 contains 17 residues. V shed 0 bases and J shed 8 bases, with 22 bases lying between them. The CDR3 is CASSQDLQGRVRGGYTF. CDR3 coding DNA: TGCGCCAGCAGCCAAGATCTACAGGGCCGCGTGAGGGGGGGCTACACCTTC.

V and J are TRBV11-2 and TRBJ1-1, with D perhaps TRBD1 (5 bases). With 4 bases removed from V and 1 base from J, the gap between germline ends came to 13 bases. Germline V gene sequence: CDR1 SGHAT, CDR2 FQNNGV. CDR3 size: 15 residues. The CDR3 is CASSWGLLKNTEAFF. DNA for the CDR3: TGTGCCAGCAGCTGGGGCCTACTAAAGAACACTGAAGCTTTCTTT. Together with reference TRBV11-2 and TRBJ1-1, the CDR3 gives the full variable domain: EAGVAQSPRYKIIEKRQSVAFWCNPISGHATLYWYQQILGQGPKLLIQFQNNGVVDDSQLPKDRFSAERLKGVDSTLKIQPAKLEDSAVYLCASSWGLLKNTEAFFGQGTRLTVV.

The gene calls are TRBV19 and TRBJ2-7; D is uncertain. Per germline, CDR1 LNHDA and CDR2 SQIVND (reference sequence). Trimming took 5 bases from V and 3 from J, leaving 8 bases between them. The CDR3 is 12 residues long. The CDR3 region has the DNA TGTGCCAGTAGTGCCAACCTCTACGAGCAGTACTTC. It specifies CASSANLYEQYF.

In its sample, this clone was seen a few times. This chain links TRBV19 with TRBJ1-2; 8 bases are a match to TRBD1. Per germline, CDR1 LNHDA and CDR2 SQIVND (reference sequence). After removal of 10 bases from V and 7 bases from J, the junction contained 11 bases not matched to a gene. This CDR3 region has 13 residues. The CDR3 sequence: CATQRQGMVGYTF. CDR3 nucleotides: TGTGCCACCCAGCGACAGGGGATGGTTGGCTACACCTTC.

The CDR3: CSVTPAGGGTDTQYF. CDR3 DNA: TGCAGCGTGACGCCGGCGGGGGGAGGGACAGATACGCAGTATTTT. The gene calls are TRBV29-1 and TRBJ2-3; 8 nucleotides agree with TRBD2. Per the germline V gene, CDR1 is SQVTM and CDR2 is ANQGSEA. The V segment lost 6 bases and the J segment 3 bases; nucleotides outside the gene matches: 11. CDR3 size: 15 residues.

The gene calls are TRBV7-9 and TRBJ1-1; D gene ambiguous. Germline CDR1 and CDR2: SEHNR and FQNEAQ (reference sequence). V shed 5 bases and J shed 5 bases, with 6 bases lying between them. The CDR3 has 11 residues. The CDR3 nucleotides are TGTGCCAGCAGCCTAGGGACTGAAGCTTTCTTT. Translating it yields CASSLGTEAFF.

The chain combines TRBV7-2 with TRBJ1-6, with D uncertain. The germline V and J ends were trimmed by 7 bases and 7 bases, with 14 bases remaining between them. The CDR3 covers 14 residues. Looked up from germline, CDR1 is SGHTA and CDR2 is FQGNSA. The CDR3 region is CASNRDGSNSPLHF. The CDR3 DNA follows: TGTGCCAGCAACCGAGACGGATCGAATTCACCCCTCCACTTT. The whole variable domain, remainder taken from reference TRBV7-2 and TRBJ1-6, is GAGVSQSPSNKVTEKGKDVELRCDPISGHTALYWYRQSLGQGLEFLIYFQGNSAPDKSGLPSDRFSAERTGGSVSTLTIQRTQQEDSAVYLCASNRDGSNSPLHFGNGTRLTVT.

This clone turned up a few times. A junction end diverges from the germline sequence, so it may reflect a read error. The rearrangement uses TRBV2 and TRBJ2-7; 8 bases are shared with TRBD2. CDR1 is SNHLY, CDR2 FYNNEI, per germline. The CDR3 runs to 13 residues. For the CDR3, the DNA is TGTGCCAGCAGTCCTTTTTACCCGCCCGGGGGGGACTTC. Translating gives CASSPFYPPGGDF.

The rearrangement uses TRBV6-1 and TRBJ1-4; D not resolved. Trimming left V 5 bases short and J 11 bases short, with 9 bases between. The CDR3 runs 11 residues. From germline, CDR1 is MNHNS and CDR2 SASEGT. CDR3 sequence reads: CASSSSWKLFF. The CDR3 DNA is TGTGCCAGCAGTTCGAGCTGGAAACTGTTTTTT.

The chain uses TRBV5-1 and TRBJ2-7; D is uncertain. V was pared by 0 bases and J by 1 base, with 5 bases between. The CDR3 sequence is 13 residues long. The germline CDR1 and CDR2 sequences are SGHRS and YFSETQ. The CDR3 sequence: CASSLGKSYEQYF. CDR3 sequence (DNA): TGCGCCAGCAGCTTGGGGAAGTCCTACGAGCAGTACTTC.

This sequence joins TRBV28 and TRBJ2-7; D not resolved. Trimming shortened V by 9 bases and J by 0 bases, and 15 bases separated the two germline ends. In germline, CDR1 is MDHEN, CDR2 SYDVKM. The CDR3 length is 14 residues. CDR3: CASRTALGSYEQYF. CDR3 nucleotides: TGTGCCAGTCGGACCGCTTTGGGCTCCTACGAGCAGTACTTC.

The gene calls are TRBV29-1 and TRBJ2-7; D possibly corresponds to TRBD1 (6 bases). This CDR3 comprises 13 residues. CDR1 and CDR2 from the germline V gene are SQVTM and ANQGSEA. Trimming cost V 5 bases and J 1 base, with 12 bases left between them. In nucleotides, the CDR3 is TGCAGCGTTTCCCACGGACAGTCCTACGAGCAGTACTTC. The encoded protein is CSVSHGQSYEQYF.

V and J are TRBV18 and TRBJ2-7; the D is unclear. The CDR3 is 15 amino acids. The V gene's germline CDR1 is KGHSH and CDR2 LQKENI. Trimming pared 2 bases from V and 0 bases from J, leaving 11 bases between. CDR3 coding DNA: TGTGCCAGCTCACCATCCCGACCGGACTCCTACGAGCAGTACTTC. Translation gives CASSPSRPDSYEQYF.

The CDR3 bases are TGCAGCGTTTCGGTAGGGACAGGGGGTGAAAAACTGTTTTTT. The encoded protein is CSVSVGTGGEKLFF. The V call is TRBV29-1, the J call TRBJ1-4; TRBD1 matches at 11 bases. Germline CDR1 reads SQVTM; CDR2 reads ANQGSEA. J gave up 7 bases and V 5 bases, and 6 bases lay outside the gene matches. CDR3 size: 14 residues.

V usage is TRBV30 and J usage is TRBJ1-6, with TRBD1 as a possible D gene (6 bases). CDR3 length: 15 residues. CDR1 and CDR2 (germline): GTSNPN, SVGIG (reference sequence). The V and J ends lost 2 bases and 3 bases respectively, with 11 bases between them. CDR3 DNA sequence: TGTGCCTGGAGTCAGGGGACCCTCTATAATTCACCCCTCCACTTT. Translating gives CAWSQGTLYNSPLHF. The variable domain in full, completed from reference TRBV30 and TRBJ1-6, reads SQTIHQWPATLVQPVGSPLSLECTVEGTSNPNLYWYRQAAGRGLQLLFYSVGIGQISSEVPQNLSASRPQDRQFILSSKKLLLSDSGFYLCAWSQGTLYNSPLHFGNGTRLTVT.

This clone was detected a few times. V is TRBV5-4 and J is TRBJ1-5; D is unclear. The V and J ends lost 3 bases and 7 bases respectively, with 14 bases between them. Germline-derived CDR1 and CDR2 are SGHNT and YYREEE (reference sequence). The CDR3 runs 14 residues. The CDR3 sequence: CASSSDGLRQPQHF. The CDR3 nucleotides read TGTGCCAGCAGCTCAGACGGACTCCGGCAGCCCCAGCATTTT.

This chain connects TRBV5-1 to TRBJ1-6; tentative D call: TRBD1 (5 bases). Germline CDR1 reads SGHRS; CDR2 reads YFSETQ. V gave up 2 bases and J gave up 6 bases, with 9 bases separating them. The CDR3 covers 14 residues. The CDR3 region is CASSLSGTNSPLHF. The CDR3 DNA is TGCGCCAGCAGCTTATCGGGGACTAATTCACCCCTCCACTTT.

The V call is TRBV19, the J call TRBJ2-2, with D hard to call. This CDR3 is 14 amino acids long. Germline CDR1 is LNHDA and CDR2 is SQIVND (reference sequence). The V end was cut by 6 bases, the J end by 4 bases, with 12 bases between. CDR3 nucleotides: TGTGCCAGTAGGGTCCAGCCTGGCACCGGGGAGCTGTTTTTT. It translates to CASRVQPGTGELFF. The full variable domain, rest sourced from reference TRBV19 and TRBJ2-2, is DGGITQSPKYLFRKEGQNVTLSCEQNLNHDAMYWYRQDPGQGLRLIYYSQIVNDFQKGDIAEGYSVSREKKESFPLTVTSAQKNPTAFYLCASRVQPGTGELFFGEGSRLTVL.

In this sample, this clone turned up once. The chain uses TRBV4-2 and TRBJ1-3; no clear D. Germline values: CDR1 LGHNA, CDR2 YNFKEQ. This CDR3 has 17 amino acids. V was pared by 0 bases and J by 2 bases, with 14 bases between. The CDR3 loop reads CASSQDKRASPGNTIYF. In DNA, the CDR3 is TGTGCCAGCAGCCAAGATAAGAGAGCCTCTCCTGGAAACACCATATATTTT.

The rearrangement uses TRBV29-1 and TRBJ2-5; 14 bases map to TRBD2. V shed 5 bases, J shed 4 bases, and the junction held 6 bases outside the gene matches. There are 15 residues in the CDR3. Germline loops: CDR1 SQVTM, CDR2 ANQGSEA. The CDR3 here is CSVRRLAGGSETQYF. CDR3 DNA sequence: TGCAGCGTTCGCCGACTAGCGGGGGGGTCAGAGACCCAGTACTTC.

This clone was recorded only once. The J gene is TRBJ2-1, the V gene TRBV5-6; D gene unclear. V was trimmed by 0 bases and J by 3 bases, leaving 16 bases between them. Germline V lookup: CDR1 SGHDT, CDR2 YYEEEE. The CDR3 is 17 amino acids. The CDR3 DNA reads TGTGCCAGCAGCTTGGACACCGGGTCCTGGATCTACAATGAGCAGTTCTTC. This translates into CASSLDTGSWIYNEQFF.

The chain links TRBV4-1 to TRBJ2-1, with 7 bases lining up with TRBD1. Germline-derived CDR1 and CDR2 are MGHRA and YSYEKL. V shed 4 bases and J 0 bases; nucleotides not matched to a gene: 6. The CDR3 runs to 16 residues. The CDR3 region has the DNA TGCGCCAGCAGCCGAGACAGGGATAGCTCCTACAATGAGCAGTTCTTC. Its translation: CASSRDRDSSYNEQFF.